A selection of T cell receptor beta chains follows, all from one sample in a study of human CD4 T cells and Enterobacteriaceae. The protocol was immunoSEQ multiplex PCR, while the TCRdb copy is restricted to in-frame clones and leaves out a portion. Counted here are about 26,000 clones, roughly 80% occurring once; the ten biggest clones make up about 0.96%. The source material was memory CD4+ T cells from blood. Every receptor here comes from a human donor in good health. Both conserved end residues are part of each CDR3. Each record gives: CDR3 protein, CDR3 DNA, D gene, V gene, clone size, J gene. D genes are given only for firm matches. The size entry is marked missing in some rows and otherwise reads once, few, many or a size class.

cdr3_aa: CASSFRGGNEKLFF
cdr3_nt: TGCGCCAGCAGCTTCAGGGGCGGTAATGAAAAACTGTTTTTT
d_call: .
v_call: TRBV5-1
clone_size: .
j_call: TRBJ1-4

cdr3_aa: CASSPSEFRSSGNTIYF
cdr3_nt: TGTGCCAGCTCACCATCTGAGTTCCGGTCCTCTGGAAACACCATATATTTT
d_call: .
v_call: TRBV18
clone_size: few
j_call: TRBJ1-3

cdr3_aa: CASSLEPLINEKLFF
cdr3_nt: TGTGCCAGCAGCTTGGAACCGCTGATTAATGAAAAACTGTTTTTT
d_call: .
v_call: TRBV5-5
clone_size: .
j_call: TRBJ1-4

cdr3_aa: CASSLLYGTSGNTIYF
cdr3_nt: TGTGCCAGCAGCTTATTGTACGGAACCTCTGGAAACACCATATATTTT
d_call: .
v_call: TRBV7-2
clone_size: .
j_call: TRBJ1-3

cdr3_aa: CASNEDRGVNEQFF
cdr3_nt: TGTGCCAGCAACGAAGACCGAGGAGTGAATGAGCAGTTCTTC
d_call: .
v_call: TRBV21-1
clone_size: .
j_call: TRBJ2-1

cdr3_aa: CASSLGTSGAGETQYF
cdr3_nt: TGTGCCAGCAGCTTGGGGACTAGCGGGGCTGGGGAGACCCAGTACTTC
d_call: TRBD2
v_call: TRBV5-8
clone_size: .
j_call: TRBJ2-5

cdr3_aa: CASSLRGGDEQFF
cdr3_nt: TGTGCCAGCAGCTTACGGGGTGGGGATGAGCAGTTCTTC
d_call: .
v_call: TRBV7-2
clone_size: .
j_call: TRBJ2-1

cdr3_aa: CASSEGDYQETQYF
cdr3_nt: TGTGCCAGCAGTGAAGGGGACTACCAAGAGACCCAGTACTTC
d_call: .
v_call: TRBV25-1
clone_size: .
j_call: TRBJ2-5

cdr3_aa: CASSQDPPDRGDEAFF
cdr3_nt: TGTGCCAGCAGCCAAGATCCCCCGGACAGGGGGGATGAAGCTTTCTTT
d_call: TRBD1
v_call: TRBV4-2
clone_size: .
j_call: TRBJ1-1

cdr3_aa: CASSGTDVRGPQHF
cdr3_nt: TGTGCCAGTAGTGGGACAGACGTACGAGGGCCCCAGCATTTT
d_call: TRBD1
v_call: TRBV19
clone_size: .
j_call: TRBJ1-5

cdr3_aa: CASREMNTEAFF
cdr3_nt: TGTGCCAGCAGAGAGATGAACACTGAAGCTTTCTTT
d_call: .
v_call: TRBV7-9
clone_size: .
j_call: TRBJ1-1